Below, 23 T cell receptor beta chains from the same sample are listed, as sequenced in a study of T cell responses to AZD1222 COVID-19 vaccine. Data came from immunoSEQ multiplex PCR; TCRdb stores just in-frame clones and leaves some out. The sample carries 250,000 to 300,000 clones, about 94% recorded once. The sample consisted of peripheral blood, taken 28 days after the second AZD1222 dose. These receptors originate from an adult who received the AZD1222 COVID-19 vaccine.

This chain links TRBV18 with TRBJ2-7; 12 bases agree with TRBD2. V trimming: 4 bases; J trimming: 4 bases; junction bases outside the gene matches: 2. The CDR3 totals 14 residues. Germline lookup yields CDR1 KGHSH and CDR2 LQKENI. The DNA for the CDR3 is TGTGCCAGCTCACAGACTAGCGGGGGTTACGAGCAGTACTTC. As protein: CASSQTSGGYEQYF.

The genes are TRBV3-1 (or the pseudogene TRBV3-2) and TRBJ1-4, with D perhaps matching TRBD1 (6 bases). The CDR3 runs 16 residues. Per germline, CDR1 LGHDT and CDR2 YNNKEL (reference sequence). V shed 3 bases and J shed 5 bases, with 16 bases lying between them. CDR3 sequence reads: CASSHPTRTENEKLFF. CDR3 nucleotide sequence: TGTGCCAGCAGCCACCCAACTCGGACAGAAAATGAAAAACTGTTTTTT.

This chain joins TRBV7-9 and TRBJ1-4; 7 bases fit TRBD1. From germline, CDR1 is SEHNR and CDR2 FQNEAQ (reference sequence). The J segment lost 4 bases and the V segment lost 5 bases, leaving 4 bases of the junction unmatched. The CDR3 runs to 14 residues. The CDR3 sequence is CASSPGQINEKLFF. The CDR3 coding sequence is TGTGCCAGCAGCCCGGGACAGATTAATGAAAAACTGTTTTTT.

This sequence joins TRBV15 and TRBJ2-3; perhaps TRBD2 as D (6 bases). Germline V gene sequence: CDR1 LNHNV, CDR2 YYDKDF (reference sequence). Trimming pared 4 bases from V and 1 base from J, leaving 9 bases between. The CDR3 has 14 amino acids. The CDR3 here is CATSTSGRTDTQYF. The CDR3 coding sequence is TGTGCCACCAGCACCAGCGGGCGCACAGATACGCAGTATTTT. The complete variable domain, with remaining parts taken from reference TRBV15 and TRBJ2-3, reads DAMVIQNPRYQVTQFGKPVTLSCSQTLNHNVMYWYQQKSSQAPKLLFHYYDKDFNNEADTPDNFQSRRPNTSFCFLDIRSPGLGDTAMYLCATSTSGRTDTQYFGPGTRLTVL.

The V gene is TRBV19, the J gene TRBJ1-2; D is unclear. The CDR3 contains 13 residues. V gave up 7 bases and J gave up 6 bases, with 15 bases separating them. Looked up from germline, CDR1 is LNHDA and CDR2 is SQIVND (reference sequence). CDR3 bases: TGTGCCAGTACCCTAAACCCGATCGATGGCTACACCTTC. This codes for CASTLNPIDGYTF.

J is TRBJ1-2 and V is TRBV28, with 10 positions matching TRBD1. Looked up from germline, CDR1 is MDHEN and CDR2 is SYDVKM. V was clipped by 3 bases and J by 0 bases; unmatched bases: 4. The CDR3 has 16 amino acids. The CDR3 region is CASSFLGQGPNYGYTF. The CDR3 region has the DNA TGTGCCAGCAGTTTTCTGGGACAGGGGCCTAACTATGGCTACACCTTC.

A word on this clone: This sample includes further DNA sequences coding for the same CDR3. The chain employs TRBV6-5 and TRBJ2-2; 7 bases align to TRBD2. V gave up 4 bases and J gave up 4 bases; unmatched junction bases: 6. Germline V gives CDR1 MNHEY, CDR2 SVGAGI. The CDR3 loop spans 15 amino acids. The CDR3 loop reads CASSSGLAGTGELFF. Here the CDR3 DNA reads TGTGCCAGCAGTTCCGGGTTAGCGGGCACCGGGGAGCTGTTTTTT.

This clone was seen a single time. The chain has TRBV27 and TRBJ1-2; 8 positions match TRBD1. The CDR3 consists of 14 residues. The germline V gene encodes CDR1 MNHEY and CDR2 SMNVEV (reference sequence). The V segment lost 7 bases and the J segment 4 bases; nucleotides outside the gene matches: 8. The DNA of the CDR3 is TGTGCCAGCACCCCCGGACAGGGAACCTATGGCTACACCTTC. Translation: CASTPGQGTYGYTF.

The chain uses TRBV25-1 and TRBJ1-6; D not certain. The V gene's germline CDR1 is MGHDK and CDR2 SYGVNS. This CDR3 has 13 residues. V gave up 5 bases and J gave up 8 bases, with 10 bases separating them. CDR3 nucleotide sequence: TGTGCCAGCAGTCTCGGACCAGATTCACCCCTCCACTTT. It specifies CASSLGPDSPLHF.

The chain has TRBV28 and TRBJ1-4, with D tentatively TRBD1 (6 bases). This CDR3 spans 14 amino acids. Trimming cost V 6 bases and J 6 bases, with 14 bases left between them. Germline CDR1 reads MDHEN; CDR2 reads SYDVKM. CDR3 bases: TGTGCCAGCAGCTCCGGGACAACGGATGAAAAACTGTTTTTT. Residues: CASSSGTTDEKLFF.

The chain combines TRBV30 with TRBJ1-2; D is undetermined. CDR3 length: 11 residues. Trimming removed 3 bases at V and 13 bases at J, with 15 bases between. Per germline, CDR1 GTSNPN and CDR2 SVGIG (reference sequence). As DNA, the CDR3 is TGTGCCTGGAGGGGCACCCCGTTCAGCACCTTC. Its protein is CAWRGTPFSTF.

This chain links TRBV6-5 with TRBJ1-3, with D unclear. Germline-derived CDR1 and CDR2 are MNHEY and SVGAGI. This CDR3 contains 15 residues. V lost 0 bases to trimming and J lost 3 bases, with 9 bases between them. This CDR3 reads CASSYSKGNGNTIYF. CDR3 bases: TGTGCCAGCAGTTACTCAAAGGGTAATGGAAACACCATATATTTT.

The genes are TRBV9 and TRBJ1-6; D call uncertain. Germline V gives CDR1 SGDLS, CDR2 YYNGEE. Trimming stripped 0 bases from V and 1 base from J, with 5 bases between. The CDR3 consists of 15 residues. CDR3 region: CASSVAGSYNSPLHF. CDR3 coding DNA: TGTGCCAGCAGCGTAGCGGGTTCCTATAATTCACCCCTCCACTTT.

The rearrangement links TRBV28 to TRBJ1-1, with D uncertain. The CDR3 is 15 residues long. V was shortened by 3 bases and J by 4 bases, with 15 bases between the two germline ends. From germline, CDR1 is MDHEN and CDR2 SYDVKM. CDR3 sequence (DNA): TGTGCCAGCAGTTTCGGGTGGCGGAGAGTCACTGAAGCTTTCTTT. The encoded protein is CASSFGWRRVTEAFF.

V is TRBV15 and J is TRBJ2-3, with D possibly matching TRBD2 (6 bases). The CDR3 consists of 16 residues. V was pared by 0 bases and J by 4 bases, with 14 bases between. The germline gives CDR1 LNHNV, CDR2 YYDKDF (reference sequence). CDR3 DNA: TGTGCCACCAGCAGAGATTCGGGAGCGTTGGCAGATACGCAGTATTTT. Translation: CATSRDSGALADTQYF.

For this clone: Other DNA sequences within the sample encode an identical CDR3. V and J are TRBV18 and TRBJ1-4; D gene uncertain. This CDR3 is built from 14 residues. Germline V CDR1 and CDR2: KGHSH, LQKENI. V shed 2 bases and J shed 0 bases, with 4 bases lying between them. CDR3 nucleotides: TGTGCCAGCTCACCAGGGGCAACTAATGAAAAACTGTTTTTT. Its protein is CASSPGATNEKLFF.

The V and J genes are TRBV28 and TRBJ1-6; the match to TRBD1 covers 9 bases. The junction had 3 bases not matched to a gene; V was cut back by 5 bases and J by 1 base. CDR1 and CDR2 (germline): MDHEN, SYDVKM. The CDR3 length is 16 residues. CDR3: CASSEGTGSYNSPLHF. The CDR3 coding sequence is TGTGCCAGCAGTGAGGGGACAGGGTCCTATAATTCACCCCTCCACTTT.

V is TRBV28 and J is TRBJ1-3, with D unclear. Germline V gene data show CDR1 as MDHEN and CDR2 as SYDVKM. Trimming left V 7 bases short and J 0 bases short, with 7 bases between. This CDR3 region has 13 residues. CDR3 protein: CASMAYSGNTIYF. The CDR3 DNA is TGTGCCAGCATGGCTTACTCTGGAAACACCATATATTTT. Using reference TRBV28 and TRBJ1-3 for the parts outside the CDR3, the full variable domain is DVKVTQSSRYLVKRTGEKVFLECVQDMDHENMFWYRQDPGLGLRLIYFSYDVKMKEKGDIPEGYSVSREKKERFSLILESASTNQTSMYLCASMAYSGNTIYFGEGSWLTVV.

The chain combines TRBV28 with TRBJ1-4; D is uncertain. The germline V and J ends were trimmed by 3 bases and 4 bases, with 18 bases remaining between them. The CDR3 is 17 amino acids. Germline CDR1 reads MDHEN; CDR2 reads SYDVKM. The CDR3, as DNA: TGTGCCAGCAGTTTTCCCCTTGCGGGAGCGGATAATGAAAAACTGTTTTTT. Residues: CASSFPLAGADNEKLFF.

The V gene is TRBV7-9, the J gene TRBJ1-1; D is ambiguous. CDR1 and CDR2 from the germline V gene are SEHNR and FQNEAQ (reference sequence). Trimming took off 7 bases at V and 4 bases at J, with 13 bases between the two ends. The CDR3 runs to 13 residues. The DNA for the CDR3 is TGTGCCAGCATCCCGGAGTGGAGCACTGAAGCTTTCTTT. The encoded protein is CASIPEWSTEAFF.

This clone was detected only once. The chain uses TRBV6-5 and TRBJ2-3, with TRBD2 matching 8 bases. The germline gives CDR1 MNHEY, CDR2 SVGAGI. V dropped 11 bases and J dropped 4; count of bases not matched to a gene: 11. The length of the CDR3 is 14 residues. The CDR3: CASGAGLAPDTQYF. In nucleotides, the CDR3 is TGTGCCTCCGGGGCAGGACTAGCCCCAGATACGCAGTATTTT.

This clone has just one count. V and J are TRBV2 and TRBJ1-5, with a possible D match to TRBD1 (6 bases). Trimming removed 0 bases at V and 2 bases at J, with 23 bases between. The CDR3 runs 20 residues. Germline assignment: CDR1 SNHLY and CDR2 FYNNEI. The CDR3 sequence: CASSEATWQGTAWGNQPQHF. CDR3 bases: TGTGCCAGCAGTGAAGCTACATGGCAGGGGACCGCTTGGGGCAATCAGCCCCAGCATTTT.

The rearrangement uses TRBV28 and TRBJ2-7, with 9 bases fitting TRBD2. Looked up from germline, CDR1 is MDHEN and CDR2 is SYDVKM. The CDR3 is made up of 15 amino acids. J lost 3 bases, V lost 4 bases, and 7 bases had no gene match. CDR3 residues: CASSSASGMSYEQYF. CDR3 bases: TGTGCCAGCAGTTCCGCTAGCGGGATGAGCTACGAGCAGTACTTC.